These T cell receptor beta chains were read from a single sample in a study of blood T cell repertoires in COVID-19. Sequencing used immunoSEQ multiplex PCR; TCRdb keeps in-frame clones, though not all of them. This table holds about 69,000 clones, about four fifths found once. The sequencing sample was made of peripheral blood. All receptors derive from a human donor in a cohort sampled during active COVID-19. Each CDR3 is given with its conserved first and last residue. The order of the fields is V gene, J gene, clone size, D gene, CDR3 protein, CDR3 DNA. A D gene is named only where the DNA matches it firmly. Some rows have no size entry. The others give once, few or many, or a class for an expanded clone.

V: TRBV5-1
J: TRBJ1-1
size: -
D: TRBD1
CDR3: CASRRGGGQGALNTEAFF
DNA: TGCGCCAGCAGACGGGGAGGTGGGCAGGGGGCCTTGAACACTGAAGCTTTCTTT

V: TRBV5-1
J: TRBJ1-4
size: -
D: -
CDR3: CASSLQGSVEKLFF
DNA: TGCGCCAGCAGCTTGCAGGGTTCAGTAGAAAAACTGTTTTTT

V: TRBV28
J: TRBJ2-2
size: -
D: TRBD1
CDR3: CASSSTGGALGTGELFF
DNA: TGTGCCAGCAGTTCTACAGGGGGCGCCTTGGGGACCGGGGAGCTGTTTTTT

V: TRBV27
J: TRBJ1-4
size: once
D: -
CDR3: CASRLKGSRIGEKLFF
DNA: TGTGCCAGCAGATTAAAAGGGAGCAGGATTGGTGAAAAACTGTTTTTT

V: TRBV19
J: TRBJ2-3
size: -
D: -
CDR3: CASSSSPGVIDTQYF
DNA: TGTGCCAGTAGTTCAAGCCCGGGGGTTATAGATACGCAGTATTTT

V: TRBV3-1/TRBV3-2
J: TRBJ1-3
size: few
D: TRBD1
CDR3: CASSDRGQGNTIYF
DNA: TGTGCCAGCAGCGACAGGGGGCAAGGAAACACCATATATTTT

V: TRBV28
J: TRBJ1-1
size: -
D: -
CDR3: CASSSGREKAFF
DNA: TGTGCCAGCAGCTCGGGGAGGGAAAAAGCTTTCTTT

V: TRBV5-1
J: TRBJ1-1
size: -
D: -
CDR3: CASSLAGPVNTEAFF
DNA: TGCGCCAGCAGCTTGGCAGGGCCCGTAAACACTGAAGCTTTCTTT

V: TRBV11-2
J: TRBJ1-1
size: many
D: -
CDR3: CASSLVEGAEAFF
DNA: TGTGCCAGCAGCCTTGTAGAGGGGGCTGAAGCTTTCTTT

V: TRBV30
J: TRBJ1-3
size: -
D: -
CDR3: CAWRSLVDPGNTIYF
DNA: TGTGCCTGGAGGTCCCTAGTCGATCCTGGAAACACCATATATTTT

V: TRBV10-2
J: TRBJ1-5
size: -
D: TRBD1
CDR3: CASRDGQGNQPQHF
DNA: TGCGCCAGCAGGGACGGACAGGGAAATCAGCCCCAGCATTTT

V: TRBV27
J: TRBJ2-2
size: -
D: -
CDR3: CASSLTGGGVGELFF
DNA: TGTGCCAGCAGTTTAACGGGGGGCGGAGTGGGGGAGCTGTTTTTT

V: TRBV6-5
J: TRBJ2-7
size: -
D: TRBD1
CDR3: CAVKYRDRGTYEQYF
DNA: TGTGCCGTGAAGTATAGGGACAGGGGAACCTACGAGCAGTACTTC

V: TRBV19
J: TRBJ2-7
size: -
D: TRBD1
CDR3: CASSPGDRSIYEQYF
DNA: TGTGCCAGTAGTCCCGGGGACAGGAGCATCTACGAGCAGTACTTC

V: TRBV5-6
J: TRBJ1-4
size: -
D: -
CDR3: CASRAQGLANEKLFF
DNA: TGTGCCAGCAGGGCACAGGGCTTAGCTAATGAAAAACTGTTTTTT

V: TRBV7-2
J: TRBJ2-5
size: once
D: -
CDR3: CASSALAQETQYF
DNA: TGTGCCAGCAGCGCTCTAGCTCAGGAGACCCAGTACTTC

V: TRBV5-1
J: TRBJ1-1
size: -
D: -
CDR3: CASSLLPANTEAFF
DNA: TGCGCCAGCAGCTTACTCCCCGCGAACACTGAAGCTTTCTTT

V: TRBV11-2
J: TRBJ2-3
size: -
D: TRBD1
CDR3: CASSLQGQGGADTQYF
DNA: TGTGCCAGCAGCTTACAGGGACAGGGGGGGGCAGATACGCAGTATTTT

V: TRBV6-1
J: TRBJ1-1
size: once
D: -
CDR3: CASCDSDTEAFF
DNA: TGTGCCAGCTGTGACAGCGACACTGAAGCTTTCTTT

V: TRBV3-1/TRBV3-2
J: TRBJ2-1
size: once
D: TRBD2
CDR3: CASSQIAGGHNEQFF
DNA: TGTGCCAGCAGCCAAATAGCGGGAGGGCACAATGAGCAGTTCTTC

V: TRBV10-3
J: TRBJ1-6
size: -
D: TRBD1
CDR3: CAISGVTGGNSNSPLHF
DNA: TGTGCCATCAGTGGGGTCACAGGGGGCAATTCTAATTCACCCCTCCACTTT

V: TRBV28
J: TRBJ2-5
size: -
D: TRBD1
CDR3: CASSPRGQKETQYF
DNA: TGTGCCAGCAGCCCTCGGGGACAGAAAGAGACCCAGTACTTC

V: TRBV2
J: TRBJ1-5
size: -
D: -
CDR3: CASSEYRGSNQPQHF
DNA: TGTGCCAGCAGTGAATATCGGGGTAGCAATCAGCCCCAGCATTTT

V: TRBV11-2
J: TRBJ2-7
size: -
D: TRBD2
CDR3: CASSWSGGSYEQYF
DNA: TGTGCCAGCAGCTGGAGCGGGGGCTCCTACGAGCAGTACTTC

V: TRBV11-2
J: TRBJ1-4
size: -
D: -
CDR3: CASSLLGELGEKLFF
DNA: TGTGCCAGCAGCTTACTTGGGGAGCTAGGGGAAAAACTGTTTTTT

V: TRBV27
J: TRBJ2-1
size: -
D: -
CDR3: CASSPDRSSYNEQFF
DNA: TGTGCCAGCAGCCCTGACAGGAGCTCCTACAATGAGCAGTTCTTC

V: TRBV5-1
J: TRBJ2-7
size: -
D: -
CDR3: CASSPAGSSYEQYF
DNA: TGCGCCAGCAGCCCGGCGGGTAGTTCCTACGAGCAGTACTTC

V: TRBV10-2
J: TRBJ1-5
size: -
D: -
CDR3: CASSAGVRGNQPQHF
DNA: TGCGCCAGCAGCGCAGGGGTGCGTGGCAATCAGCCCCAGCATTTT

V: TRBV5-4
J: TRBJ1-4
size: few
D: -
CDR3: CASSVDSNNEKLFF
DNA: TGTGCCAGCAGCGTCGACAGTAATAATGAAAAACTGTTTTTT

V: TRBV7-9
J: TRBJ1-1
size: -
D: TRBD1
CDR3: CASSSVPGDRGRTEAFF
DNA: TGTGCCAGCAGCTCAGTCCCGGGAGACAGGGGGCGAACTGAAGCTTTCTTT

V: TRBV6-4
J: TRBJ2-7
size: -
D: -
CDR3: CASSEELSSYEQYF
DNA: TGTGCCAGCAGTGAAGAACTGAGCTCCTACGAGCAGTACTTC

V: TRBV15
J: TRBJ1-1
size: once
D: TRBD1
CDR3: CATSRGTGGLRTEAFF
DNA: TGTGCCACCAGCAGGGGGACAGGGGGTCTAAGAACTGAAGCTTTCTTT

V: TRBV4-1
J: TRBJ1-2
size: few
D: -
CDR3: CASSRRMVHTF
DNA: TGCGCCAGCAGCCGGAGAATGGTTCACACCTTC